One and the same sample provided the 19 T cell receptor beta chains below, sequenced in a study of Graves' ophthalmopathy and Graves' hyperthyroidism. Investigators amplified TCR beta CDR3 regions from RNA transcripts. Scientists carried out first-round RT-PCR using HTBI primers and then a second-round multiplex PCR. From the multiplex PCR reads, TCRdb called clonotypes with MiXCR, one entry per CDR3 protein. The sample includes roughly 420,000 distinct CDR3 sequences, approximately 21% of them seen just once. The sequencing input was peripheral blood. The receptor set was obtained from a woman aged 18-35 years with stable Graves' hyperthyroidism.

This clonotype was seen at least ten times. The gene calls are TRBV19 and TRBJ2-5; the D gene could be TRBD1 or TRBD2 (6 bases each). There are 13 residues in the CDR3. Germline loops: CDR1 LNHDA, CDR2 SQIVND (reference sequence). V was pared by 7 bases and J by 5 bases, with 14 bases between. The DNA for the CDR3 is TGTGCCAGTATGGGGGGCCTCGGGGAGACCCAGTACTTC. It specifies CASMGGLGETQYF. Together with reference TRBV19 and TRBJ2-5, the CDR3 gives the full variable domain: DGGITQSPKYLFRKEGQNVTLSCEQNLNHDAMYWYRQDPGQGLRLIYYSQIVNDFQKGDIAEGYSVSREKKESFPLTVTSAQKNPTAFYLCASMGGLGETQYFGPGTRLLVL.

The sample holds many counts of this clonotype. This chain links TRBV6-5 with TRBJ2-7; 11 bases are shared with TRBD1. This CDR3 has 16 amino acids. Trimming took 6 bases from V and 4 from J; bases not matched to a gene: 11. The germline V gene has CDR1 MNHEY and CDR2 SVGAGI. The CDR3 DNA is TGTGCCAGCAGACCCTCCGGGACAGGGGGGATGTACGAGCAGTACTTC. As protein: CASRPSGTGGMYEQYF.

The rearrangement joins TRBV20-1 to TRBJ2-7, with 10 bases identical to TRBD2. The germline V gene has CDR1 DFQATT and CDR2 SNEGSKA (reference sequence). The V gene end was trimmed by 6 bases and the J gene end by 4 bases; junction bases not matched to a gene: 9. The CDR3 contains 14 residues. The CDR3 DNA sequence: TGCAGTGCCGGGGGAGCTAGCGGGAGTTACGAGCAGTACTTC. Translating it yields CSAGGASGSYEQYF.

The chain links TRBV5-1 to TRBJ2-2; 12 nucleotides line up with TRBD2. The CDR3 contains 21 residues. Per germline, CDR1 SGHRS and CDR2 YFSETQ. The V and J ends lost 4 bases and 6 bases, in that order; junction bases with no gene match: 22. CDR3 amino acids: CASSPGLAGRYDSSRPGELFF. CDR3 in DNA: TGCGCCAGCAGCCCCGGACTAGCGGGAAGGTACGACTCGTCTCGTCCCGGGGAGCTGTTTTTT.

In its sample, this clonotype was seen many times. The V gene is TRBV6-4, the J gene TRBJ1-1, with D perhaps TRBD1 (6 bases). Germline assignment: CDR1 MRHNA and CDR2 SNTAGT. V gave up 5 bases and J gave up 10 bases, with 11 bases separating them. The length of the CDR3 is 11 residues. The CDR3 loop reads CASSKQGRAFF. CDR3 DNA sequence: TGTGCCAGCAGTAAACAGGGCAGAGCTTTCTTT.

Details on this clonotype: This could be a read error, since a much larger clone is one nucleotide away. V and J are TRBV7-2 and TRBJ1-1; 7 bases match TRBD1. Per germline, CDR1 SGHTA and CDR2 FQGNSA. The CDR3 has 14 amino acids. The chain's CDR3 is CASSLEGAGTEALF. The CDR3 DNA sequence: TGTGCCAGCAGCTTAGAGGGGGCGGGCACTGAAGCTCTCTTT.

The rearrangement links TRBV19 to TRBJ1-1; D is unresolved. CDR3 length equals 12 residues. The ends were cut back, 10 bases at V and 12 bases at J, with 21 bases in the middle. Germline CDR1 LNHDA, CDR2 SQIVND (reference sequence). The CDR3 region has the DNA TGTGCCACCGCTACTTTGACGGATAGAACTTTCTTT. Protein sequence: CATATLTDRTFF.

Turning to this clonotype: The junction shows a germline mismatch at one end, possibly a read error. The CDR3 reads CSAPILTSGRRETRYF. The CDR3 bases are TGCAGTGCTCCGATTTTGACTAGCGGTAGGCGAGAGACCCGGTACTTC. The rearrangement uses TRBV20-1 and TRBJ2-5; 9 bases line up with TRBD2. This CDR3 spans 16 amino acids. From germline, CDR1 is DFQATT and CDR2 SNEGSKA (reference sequence).

The chain recombines TRBV6-1 with TRBJ1-5; TRBD1 aligns across 7 bases. The CDR3 has 15 amino acids. V shed 2 bases, J shed 0 bases, and the junction held 1 base outside the gene matches. Germline values: CDR1 MNHNS, CDR2 SASEGT. The CDR3 region is CASSEPGGSNQPQHF. The CDR3 DNA sequence: TGTGCCAGCAGTGAACCAGGGGGTAGCAATCAGCCCCAGCATTTT.

This clonotype has ten or more counts. This chain uses TRBV19 with TRBJ2-2; D possibly corresponds to TRBD1 (5 bases). CDR1 is LNHDA, CDR2 SQIVND, per germline (reference sequence). With 6 bases removed from V and 6 bases from J, the gap between germline ends came to 20 bases. The CDR3 extends over 16 amino acids. The CDR3 sequence is CASSPRQWGNAGELFF. The DNA for the CDR3 is TGTGCCAGTAGCCCTAGACAGTGGGGCAACGCCGGGGAGCTGTTTTTT.

The V call is TRBV20-1, the J call TRBJ2-6, with D hard to call. The germline CDR1 and CDR2 sequences are DFQATT and SNEGSKA (reference sequence). The CDR3 has 18 residues. V was pared by 0 bases and J by 0 bases, with 15 bases between. The CDR3 sequence is CSARDPPGVNSGANVLTF. CDR3 DNA sequence: TGCAGTGCTAGAGATCCCCCAGGTGTTAACTCTGGGGCCAACGTCCTGACTTTC.

This clonotype came up many times. No conserved phenylalanine or tryptophan is present at the end of the CDR3, so a read error is the likely explanation. The chain is built from TRBV2 and TRBJ2-7; no reliable D call. V was clipped by 7 bases and J by 9 bases, with 13 bases between them. Germline loops: CDR1 SNHLY, CDR2 FYNNEI. The CDR3 is 11 amino acids. CDR3 in amino acids: CASTKEIWQYS. Written as DNA, the CDR3 is TGTGCCAGCACCAAAGAAATCTGGCAGTACTCC.

This chain links TRBV6-4 with TRBJ1-1; 8 bases match TRBD1. Losses at the gene ends were 5 bases for V and 1 base for J; bases not matched to a gene: 9. Germline V gene lookup returns CDR1 MRHNA and CDR2 SNTAGT. The CDR3 spans 16 residues. DNA of the CDR3: TGTGCCAGCAGTAACTACAGGGGGGCGGCGAACACTGAAGCTTTCTTT. The encoded protein is CASSNYRGAANTEAFF.

A remark on this clonotype: One junction end disagrees with the germline gene, perhaps due to a read error. The V and J genes are TRBV18 and TRBJ1-1, with a weak D call TRBD1 (5 bases). Germline CDR1 is KGHSH and CDR2 is LQKENI. The CDR3 loop spans 15 amino acids. The CDR3 DNA reads as TGTGCCGGCTCACCTTACTTCCAGGGGAACACTGAAGCTTTCTTT. This gives the protein CAGSPYFQGNTEAFF.

This clonotype was picked up many times. The V gene is TRBV5-1, the J gene TRBJ1-1, with D perhaps matching TRBD1 (5 bases). Germline V gene sequence: CDR1 SGHRS, CDR2 YFSETQ. V was trimmed by 0 bases and J by 1 base, leaving 10 bases between them. The CDR3 totals 15 residues. The CDR3 region is CASSLGGGANTEAFF. In nucleotides, the CDR3 is TGCGCCAGCAGCTTGGGGGGAGGGGCGAACACTGAAGCTTTCTTT.

The chain recombines TRBV11-3 with TRBJ2-3, with 12 nucleotides matching TRBD2. Looked up from germline, CDR1 is SGHNT and CDR2 is YENEEA. CDR3 length equals 18 residues. V gave up 4 bases and J gave up 2 bases; unmatched junction bases: 10. The CDR3 sequence is CASSSALTSGGYTDTQYF. The CDR3 bases are TGTGCCAGCAGCTCTGCGTTGACTAGCGGGGGATACACAGATACGCAGTATTTT.

Written as DNA, the CDR3 is TGTGCCAACCACTCCCATGCGGCAGGGGGCTACGAGCAGTACTTC. Translated: CANHSHAAGGYEQYF. The chain employs TRBV24-1 and TRBJ2-7, with TRBD1 matching over 7 bases. Germline CDR1 is KGHDR and CDR2 is SFDVKD. The CDR3 extends over 15 amino acids. V dropped 11 bases and J dropped 3; count of bases not matched to a gene: 15.

This clonotype was detected many times. This chain joins TRBV5-5 and TRBJ1-2; weak D call: TRBD1 (5 bases). The V end was cut by 1 base, the J end by 6 bases, with 19 bases between. This CDR3 region has 16 residues. The V gene's germline CDR1 is SGHKS and CDR2 YYEKEE (reference sequence). The CDR3: CASSLSRQPTTHGYTF. In DNA form, the CDR3 reads TGTGCCAGCAGCTTGAGTCGACAGCCCACTACTCATGGCTACACCTTC.

This clonotype was picked up many times. This chain joins TRBV4-3 and TRBJ2-2; no reliable D call. This CDR3 spans 13 amino acids. The V gene's germline CDR1 is LGHNA and CDR2 YSLEER. V gave up 0 bases and J gave up 6 bases, with 5 bases separating them. The CDR3 here is CASSQDLAGELFF. CDR3 DNA sequence: TGCGCCAGCAGCCAAGATCTGGCCGGGGAGCTGTTTTTT.